The rows below give T cell receptor beta chains drawn from one sample of a study of T cells after yellow fever vaccination. One entry per CDR3 protein, called by TCRdb with MiXCR from the 5' RACE reads. The sample holds 100,000 to 150,000 distinct CDR3 sequences, roughly 10% seen once. Specimen: CD8+ T cells sorted from PBMCs, collected on the day of the yellow fever booster vaccination. The source of these receptors is a man aged 18 to 30 who received the YFV17D yellow fever vaccine. Both conserved end residues are part of each CDR3. The listing skips clone size in some rows; elsewhere it reads once, few, many or a size class.

J,size,V,CDR3
TRBJ2-2,few,TRBV6-5,CASTKGTRGLGQLYGELFF
TRBJ2-1,few,TRBV6-5,CASSYLPGLAFNEQFF
TRBJ2-1,.,TRBV13,CASSGTGASYNEQFF
TRBJ2-2,.,TRBV2,CASRGLDGNTGELFF
TRBJ2-2,many,TRBV28,CASSFLTGELFF
TRBJ2-5,many,TRBV5-4,CASKTEGGETQYF
TRBJ1-5,many,TRBV6-5,CASSPDSPSNQPQHF
TRBJ2-7,.,TRBV5-5,CASSPGQFSYEQYF
TRBJ1-1,.,TRBV5-1,CATTRAFF
TRBJ1-2,few,TRBV11-2,CASSHLTGTLGYGYTF
TRBJ1-1,few,TRBV15,CATSRAFSGGTEAFF
TRBJ2-5,few,TRBV29-1,CSVEGRDRGRVGTQYF